This T cell receptor (beta chain) was recovered during a study of blood T cell repertoires in COVID-19. For the study at large: The samples span acute and convalescent COVID-19 from the United States, Italy and Spain. PBMCs, B-cell-depleted T cells, or T cells were the source of the cDNA or gDNA that made up the material.

As handled by the study authors: Estimation of nucleated cell counts relied on the amplification of reference gene primers. The method was immunoSEQ multiplex PCR; TCRdb's version includes in-frame clones alone and lacks a portion of them. Clone size and V and J calls were adopted from that table, with D and trimming inferred from the DNA. The sample shows hundreds of thousands of clones, roughly 90% of them seen only once. CDR1 is MNHEY, CDR2 SVGAGI, per germline. CDR3 length: 15 residues. V shed 7 bases and J shed 5 bases, with 21 bases lying between them. This receptor was identified in a woman aged 25-40 years with active or convalescent COVID-19. The specimen was peripheral blood. This chain joins TRBV6-5 and TRBJ2-7, with D uncertain. The CDR3 bases are TGTGCCAGCACCGATCCGGCCAGGTTCGCCGACGAGCAGTACTTC. Protein product: CASTDPARFADEQYF.